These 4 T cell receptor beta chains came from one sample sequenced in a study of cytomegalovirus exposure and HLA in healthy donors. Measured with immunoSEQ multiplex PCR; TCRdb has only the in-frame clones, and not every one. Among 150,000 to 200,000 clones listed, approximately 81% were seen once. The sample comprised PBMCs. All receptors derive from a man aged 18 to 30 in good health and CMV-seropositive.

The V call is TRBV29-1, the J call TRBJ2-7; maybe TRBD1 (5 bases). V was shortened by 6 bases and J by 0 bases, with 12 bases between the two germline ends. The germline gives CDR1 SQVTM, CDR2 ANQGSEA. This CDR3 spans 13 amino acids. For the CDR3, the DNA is TGCAGCGTCCCCGACAGTTACTCCTACGAGCAGTACTTC. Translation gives CSVPDSYSYEQYF.

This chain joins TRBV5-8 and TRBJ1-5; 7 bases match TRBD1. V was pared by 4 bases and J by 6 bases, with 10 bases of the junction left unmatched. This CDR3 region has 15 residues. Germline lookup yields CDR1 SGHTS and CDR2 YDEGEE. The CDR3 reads CASSQEGAGVQPQHF. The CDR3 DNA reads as TGTGCCAGCAGCCAAGAGGGGGCAGGGGTTCAGCCCCAGCATTTT.

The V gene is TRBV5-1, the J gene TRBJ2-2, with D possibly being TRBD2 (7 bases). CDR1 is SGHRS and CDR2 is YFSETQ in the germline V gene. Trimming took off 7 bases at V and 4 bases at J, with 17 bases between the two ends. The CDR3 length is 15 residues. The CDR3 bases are TGCGCCAGCGAGGGAGGGGGGGCAAGCACCGGGGAGCTGTTTTTT. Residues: CASEGGGASTGELFF.

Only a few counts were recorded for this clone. CDR3 DNA: TGTGCCAGCAGTATCAGCGATAGCAATCAGCCCCAGCATTTT. It is translated as CASSISDSNQPQHF. The J gene is TRBJ1-5, the V gene TRBV6-1; D uncertain. V lost 5 bases and J lost 0, with 8 bases in between. This CDR3 comprises 14 residues. Per the germline V gene, CDR1 is MNHNS and CDR2 is SASEGT.